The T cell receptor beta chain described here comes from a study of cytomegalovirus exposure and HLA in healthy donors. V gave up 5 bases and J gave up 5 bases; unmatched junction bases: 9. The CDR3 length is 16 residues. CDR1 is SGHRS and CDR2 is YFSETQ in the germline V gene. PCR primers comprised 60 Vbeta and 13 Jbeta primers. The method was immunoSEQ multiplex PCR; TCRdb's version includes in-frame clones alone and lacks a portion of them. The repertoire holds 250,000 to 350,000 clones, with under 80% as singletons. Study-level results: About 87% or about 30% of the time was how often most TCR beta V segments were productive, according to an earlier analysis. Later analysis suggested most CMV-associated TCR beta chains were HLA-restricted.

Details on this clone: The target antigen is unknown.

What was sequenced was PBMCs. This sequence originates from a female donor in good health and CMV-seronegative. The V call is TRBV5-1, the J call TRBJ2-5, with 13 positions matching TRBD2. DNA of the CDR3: TGCGCCAGCAGTCCGGGACTAGCGGGGTGGCGGGAGACCCAGTACTTC. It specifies CASSPGLAGWRETQYF.